A selection of T cell receptor beta chains follows, all from one sample in a study of OX40 agonist ivuxolimab in advanced cancers. Sequencing used immunoSEQ multiplex PCR; TCRdb keeps in-frame clones, though not all of them. The table includes about 110,000 clones, around 93% detected once. The sample was CD4+ or CD8+ T cells sorted from blood, taken in a trial of the OX40 agonist ivuxolimab. Receptors were obtained from an adult with an advanced solid tumor such as melanoma, head and neck, liver or kidney cancer. The CDR3 runs from the conserved cysteine through the conserved F or W. D genes are given only for firm matches.

D: TRBD2
length: 15
V: TRBV30
J: TRBJ2-3
CDR3: CAWRHLAGSTDTQYF
DNA: TGTGCCTGGAGACATCTAGCGGGGAGCACAGATACGCAGTATTTT

D: TRBD1
length: 16
V: TRBV7-6
J: TRBJ1-4
CDR3: CASSLGTGGANEKLFF
DNA: TGTGCCAGCAGCTTAGGGACAGGGGGGGCTAATGAAAAACTGTTTTTT

D: NA
length: 15
V: TRBV28
J: TRBJ1-1
CDR3: CASSLSGGLNTEAFF
DNA: TGTGCCAGCAGTTTATCGGGTGGACTGAACACTGAAGCTTTCTTT

D: TRBD2
length: 15
V: TRBV9
J: TRBJ2-1
CDR3: CASSVGAGEYNEQFF
DNA: TGTGCCAGCAGCGTAGGGGCGGGGGAGTACAATGAGCAGTTCTTC

D: TRBD2
length: 13
V: TRBV6-6
J: TRBJ2-7
CDR3: CASSYGGEYEQYF
DNA: TGTGCCAGCAGTTACGGGGGGGAATACGAGCAGTACTTC

D: NA
length: 15
V: TRBV6-1
J: TRBJ2-1
CDR3: CASSEWGLEYNEQFF
DNA: TGTGCCAGCAGTGAGTGGGGGCTCGAATACAATGAGCAGTTCTTC

D: TRBD1
length: 16
V: TRBV9
J: TRBJ1-1
CDR3: CASSANPQGGITEAFF
DNA: TGTGCCAGCAGCGCAAACCCACAGGGGGGGATCACTGAAGCTTTCTTT

D: NA
length: 13
V: TRBV11-3
J: TRBJ1-1
CDR3: CASSLQQETEAFF
DNA: TGTGCCAGCAGCTTACAACAGGAGACTGAAGCTTTCTTT

D: TRBD2
length: 15
V: TRBV4-1
J: TRBJ2-4
CDR3: CASSPYGGAKNIQYF
DNA: TGCGCCAGCAGCCCATACGGGGGGGCCAAAAACATTCAGTACTTC

D: NA
length: 14
V: TRBV15
J: TRBJ2-5
CDR3: CATSDRIYQETQYF
DNA: TGTGCCACCAGCGACAGGATTTACCAAGAGACCCAGTACTTC